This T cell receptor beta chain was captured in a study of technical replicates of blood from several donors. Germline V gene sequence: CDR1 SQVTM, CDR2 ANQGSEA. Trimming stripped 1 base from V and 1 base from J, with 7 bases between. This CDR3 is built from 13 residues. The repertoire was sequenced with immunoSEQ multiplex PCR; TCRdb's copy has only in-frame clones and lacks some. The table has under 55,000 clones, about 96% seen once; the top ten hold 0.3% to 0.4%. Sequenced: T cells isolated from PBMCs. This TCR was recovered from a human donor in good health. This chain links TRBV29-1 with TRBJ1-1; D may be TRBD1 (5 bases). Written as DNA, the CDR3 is TGCAGCGTTGAAGCGGGGGGGAACACTGAAGCTTTCTTT. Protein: CSVEAGGNTEAFF.